Listed here are 29 T cell receptor beta chains from one sample, sequenced in a study of CD8 T cells in Susac syndrome. RNA totalling roughly 0.5 to 1 ug underwent reverse transcription with random hexamers. TCRdb fed the immunoSEQ multiplex PCR reads into MiXCR, producing one record per CDR3 protein. The sample consists of about 140,000 distinct CDR3 sequences, just under 95% of them appearing once. Sequenced: CD4+ T cells from PBMCs. The origin of the receptors is a human donor with Susac syndrome.

The chain joins TRBV28 to TRBJ2-1, with D possibly matching TRBD2 (6 bases). Germline-derived CDR1 and CDR2 are MDHEN and SYDVKM. The V end was cut by 7 bases, the J end by 5 bases, with 15 bases between. The CDR3 is 14 residues long. CDR3 loop: CASMRGPNNNEQFF. CDR3 nucleotides: TGTGCCAGCATGCGGGGCCCCAATAACAATGAGCAGTTCTTC.

The rearrangement joins TRBV30 to TRBJ1-4, with 7 bases identical to TRBD1. Trimming removed 1 base from V and 5 bases from J; junction bases left unmatched: 4. CDR3 length equals 14 residues. Germline CDR1 and CDR2: GTSNPN and SVGIG (reference sequence). The CDR3 region has the DNA TGTGCCTGGAGTGGGGGACAGCGAAATGAAAAACTGTTTTTT. Its protein product is CAWSGGQRNEKLFF.

This chain links TRBV5-1 with TRBJ1-6, with D possibly being TRBD1 (5 bases). With 4 bases removed from V and 8 bases from J, the gap between germline ends came to 16 bases. The germline CDR1 and CDR2 sequences are SGHRS and YFSETQ. The CDR3 is 15 amino acids. The CDR3 DNA sequence: TGCGCCAGCAGCGTCGCGGGGCCTAAGGATTCACCCCTCCACTTT. Amino acids: CASSVAGPKDSPLHF. Full variable domain (outside the CDR3, taken from reference TRBV5-1 and TRBJ1-6): KAGVTQTPRYLIKTRGQQVTLSCSPISGHRSVSWYQQTPGQGLQFLFEYFSETQRNKGNFPGRFSGRQFSNSRSEMNVSTLELGDSALYLCASSVAGPKDSPLHFGNGTRLTVT.

This chain links TRBV20-1 with TRBJ2-1, with a possible D match to TRBD2 (7 bases). This CDR3 has 16 amino acids. Germline loops: CDR1 DFQATT, CDR2 SNEGSKA (reference sequence). Trimming removed 1 base from V and 3 bases from J, with 16 bases in between. Written as DNA, the CDR3 is TGCAGTGCTAGAGCGCCGGGGGGCGGGCACTACAATGAGCAGTTCTTC. Encoded protein: CSARAPGGGHYNEQFF.

CDR3 in amino acids: CSALPPGPGSSNEQFF. CDR3 nucleotide sequence: TGCAGTGCACTTCCCCCGGGACCAGGTTCGTCCAATGAGCAGTTCTTC. The rearrangement joins TRBV20-1 to TRBJ2-1; tentatively, D is TRBD1 or TRBD2 (5 bases each). Germline lookup yields CDR1 DFQATT and CDR2 SNEGSKA (reference sequence). CDR3 size: 16 residues. With 6 bases removed from V and 6 bases from J, the gap between germline ends came to 24 bases.

This chain uses TRBV4-2 with TRBJ1-1, with no clear D. V was cut by 2 bases and J by 1 base, with 11 bases left in between. The CDR3 runs to 15 residues. Germline V gives CDR1 LGHNA, CDR2 YNFKEQ. The CDR3 protein is CASSQTTTGNTEAFF. CDR3 coding DNA: TGTGCCAGCAGCCAAACCACGACGGGGAACACTGAAGCTTTCTTT.

In this sample, this clonotype turned up once. V and J are TRBV25-1 and TRBJ1-1; 8 bases fit TRBD1. Germline V gene sequence: CDR1 MGHDK, CDR2 SYGVNS. The CDR3 is 15 amino acids. The trim removed 3 bases at V and 6 bases at J, leaving 9 bases unmatched. CDR3 in amino acids: CASSEQGAIISEAFF. CDR3 nucleotides: TGTGCCAGCAGTGAGCAGGGGGCGATTATCTCTGAAGCTTTCTTT.

CDR3 sequence reads: CAWDRDRGEAFF. CDR3 bases: TGTGCCTGGGACAGGGATCGGGGTGAAGCTTTCTTT. J is TRBJ1-1 and V is TRBV30; 7 bases are a match to TRBD1. Germline trimming cut 5 bases from V and 7 bases from J; bases unmatched to any gene: 7. Looked up from germline, CDR1 is GTSNPN and CDR2 is SVGIG (reference sequence). The CDR3 extends over 12 amino acids.

The rearrangement uses TRBV4-1 and TRBJ1-6; D call uncertain. This CDR3 contains 15 residues. Per the germline V gene, CDR1 is MGHRA and CDR2 is YSYEKL. With 7 bases removed from V and 7 bases from J, the gap between germline ends came to 17 bases. The CDR3 reads CASNLRTYGNSPLHF. CDR3 DNA sequence: TGCGCCAGCAATCTTCGCACCTACGGGAATTCACCCCTCCACTTT.

The J gene is TRBJ2-7, the V gene TRBV2; the match to TRBD1 covers 7 bases. Germline-derived CDR1 and CDR2 are SNHLY and FYNNEI. The CDR3 length is 13 residues. Losses at the gene ends were 5 bases for V and 3 bases for J; bases not matched to a gene: 4. The CDR3 nucleotides are TGTGCCAGCAGTTACGGACAGGTCTACGAGCAGTACTTC. Translating gives CASSYGQVYEQYF.

The chain recombines TRBV2 with TRBJ2-7; 7 nucleotides align to TRBD1. With 3 bases clipped from V and 4 bases from J, the junction kept 3 bases outside the gene matches. CDR3 length: 13 residues. Germline V gene lookup returns CDR1 SNHLY and CDR2 FYNNEI. The CDR3 loop reads CASSEGQIYEQYF. In DNA, the CDR3 is TGTGCCAGCAGTGAGGGACAGATATACGAGCAGTACTTC.

The chain has TRBV29-1 and TRBJ1-2; D gene uncertain. The CDR3 is 15 amino acids. Trimming removed 0 bases from V and 4 bases from J, with 15 bases in between. The germline CDR1 and CDR2 sequences are SQVTM and ANQGSEA. CDR3 residues: CSVEDLSEGSYGYTF. As DNA, the CDR3 is TGCAGCGTTGAAGATCTGTCGGAGGGTAGCTATGGCTACACCTTC.

The J gene is TRBJ1-1, the V gene TRBV5-4, with D maybe TRBD1 (5 bases). Trimming cost V 4 bases and J 6 bases, with 13 bases left between them. Germline CDR1 reads SGHNT; CDR2 reads YYREEE (reference sequence). CDR3 length equals 13 residues. The CDR3 spells CASSLQGGAEAFF. CDR3 nucleotides: TGTGCCAGCAGCCTCCAGGGTGGCGCTGAAGCTTTCTTT.

The genes are TRBV12-3 or TRBV12-4 and TRBJ1-5; TRBD1 matches 10 bases. Unmatched junction bases numbered 8, after V lost 7 bases and J lost 5 bases. The CDR3 contains 15 residues. In DNA form, the CDR3 reads TGTGCCAGCATCGCCGGGACAGGGGATCATCAGCCCCAGCATTTT. This sequence encodes CASIAGTGDHQPQHF.

In nucleotides, the CDR3 is TGTGCCAGCACCCGGACTAGCGGGGGCTCCTACAATGAGCAGTTCTTC. As protein: CASTRTSGGSYNEQFF. This chain links TRBV2 with TRBJ2-1; 13 nucleotides match TRBD2. This CDR3 has 16 amino acids. CDR1 and CDR2 (germline): SNHLY, FYNNEI. Trimming cost V 7 bases and J 0 bases; bases outside gene matches: 3.

This chain connects TRBV7-2 to TRBJ1-2; weak D call: TRBD1 (5 bases). V dropped 5 bases and J dropped 4 bases, with 14 bases sitting between them. Germline values: CDR1 SGHTA, CDR2 FQGNSA. The CDR3 is made up of 14 amino acids. The CDR3 is CASSPSTGPYGYTF. CDR3 sequence (DNA): TGTGCCAGCAGCCCGTCAACAGGACCCTATGGCTACACCTTC.

The gene calls are TRBV20-1 and TRBJ1-2; D is ambiguous. Germline CDR1 and CDR2: DFQATT and SNEGSKA (reference sequence). The V end lost 3 bases, the J end lost 4 bases, and 9 bases lay between the germline ends. The CDR3 sequence is 12 residues long. Here the CDR3 reads CSASDGLYGYTF. The CDR3 nucleotides read TGCAGTGCTAGTGACGGACTCTATGGCTACACCTTC.

A note on this clonotype: The junction differs from germline at one of its ends, possibly a read error. The gene calls are TRBV7-7 and TRBJ2-5, with TRBD2 matching 7 bases. Germline lookup yields CDR1 SSHAT and CDR2 FNYEAQ (reference sequence). CDR3 length: 15 residues. CDR3 nucleotides: TGTGCTAGCAGCTCCGGACTAGGACCACAAGAGACCCAGTACTTC. It codes for CASSSGLGPQETQYF. Combining the CDR3 with reference TRBV7-7 and TRBJ2-5 gives the whole variable domain GAGVSQSPRYKVTKRGQDVTLRCDPISSHATLYWYQQALGQGPEFLTYFNYEAQPDKSGLPSDRFSAERPEGSISTLTIQRTEQRDSAMYRCASSSGLGPQETQYFGPGTRLLVL.

In DNA form, the CDR3 reads TGTGCCTGGGCTAAGGGGAACTCGGGACAGGGACGGACCCAGTACTTC. Amino acids: CAWAKGNSGQGRTQYF. The rearrangement uses TRBV30 and TRBJ2-5; 9 bases map to TRBD1. V was clipped by 5 bases and J by 7 bases; unmatched bases: 17. CDR3 size: 16 residues. The germline gives CDR1 GTSNPN, CDR2 SVGIG (reference sequence).

This clonotype was found once. The chain links TRBV6-6 to TRBJ2-7, with no clear D. CDR1 is MNHNY, CDR2 SVGAGI, per germline (reference sequence). Trimming shortened V by 7 bases and J by 3 bases, and 16 bases separated the two germline ends. This CDR3 is 14 amino acids long. This CDR3 is CASTVEEGDYEQYF. In nucleotides, the CDR3 is TGTGCCAGCACGGTAGAAGAAGGAGACTACGAGCAGTACTTC.

V usage is TRBV20-1 and J usage is TRBJ1-5; D uncertain. Germline-derived CDR1 and CDR2 are DFQATT and SNEGSKA (reference sequence). CDR3 length: 13 amino acids. Trimming removed 0 bases at V and 9 bases at J, with 12 bases between. CDR3 protein: CSARDLKGSPQHF. CDR3 coding DNA: TGCAGTGCTAGAGATCTCAAGGGTTCGCCCCAGCATTTT.

The CDR3 loop is CASTDQGSGANVLTF. CDR3 coding DNA: TGTGCCAGCACGGATCAGGGGTCTGGGGCCAACGTCCTGACTTTC. This chain uses TRBV2 with TRBJ2-6, with D tentatively TRBD1 (6 bases). Germline CDR1 and CDR2: SNHLY and FYNNEI. The CDR3 runs 15 residues. V lost 7 bases and J lost 1, with 11 bases in between.

The chain recombines TRBV5-4 with TRBJ2-1, with 9 positions matching TRBD2. The CDR3 has 14 amino acids. Germline CDR1 SGHNT, CDR2 YYREEE (reference sequence). V shed 0 bases, J shed 12 bases, and the junction held 7 bases outside the gene matches. This chain's CDR3 is CASSLAGSGRGQFF. Here the CDR3 DNA reads TGTGCCAGCAGCTTGGCGGGTAGCGGGAGAGGGCAGTTCTTC. Based on the CDR3 plus reference TRBV5-4 and TRBJ2-1, the full variable domain is ETGVTQSPTHLIKTRGQQVTLRCSSQSGHNTVSWYQQALGQGPQFIFQYYREEENGRGNFPPRFSGLQFPNYSSELNVNALELDDSALYLCASSLAGSGRGQFFGPGTRLTVL.

The J gene is TRBJ2-5, the V gene TRBV30, with 7 bases aligning to TRBD1. V lost 2 bases, J lost 5 bases, and 8 bases stayed unmatched. The CDR3 runs 14 residues. Germline loops: CDR1 GTSNPN, CDR2 SVGIG (reference sequence). Written as DNA, the CDR3 is TGTGCCTGGAGTAGGGCAGGGGGTGTTGAGACCCAGTACTTC. Encoded protein: CAWSRAGGVETQYF. Combining the CDR3 with reference TRBV30 and TRBJ2-5 gives the whole variable domain SQTIHQWPATLVQPVGSPLSLECTVEGTSNPNLYWYRQAAGRGLQLLFYSVGIGQISSEVPQNLSASRPQDRQFILSSKKLLLSDSGFYLCAWSRAGGVETQYFGPGTRLLVL.

The chain couples TRBV5-1 to TRBJ2-6; D call uncertain. The V and J ends lost 0 bases and 0 bases respectively, with 4 bases between them. The CDR3 contains 15 residues. Per germline, CDR1 SGHRS and CDR2 YFSETQ. DNA for the CDR3: TGCGCCAGCAGCTTGGGAGACTCTGGGGCCAACGTCCTGACTTTC. Encoded protein: CASSLGDSGANVLTF.

The rearrangement uses TRBV30 and TRBJ1-5; a weak D match, TRBD1 (5 bases). The CDR3 extends over 14 amino acids. The germline gives CDR1 GTSNPN, CDR2 SVGIG (reference sequence). Trimming took 2 bases from V and 2 from J, leaving 10 bases between them. This CDR3 reads CAWSTGTGNQPQHF. CDR3 bases: TGTGCCTGGAGTACCGGGACCGGCAATCAGCCCCAGCATTTT. Drawing the rest from reference TRBV30 and TRBJ1-5, the complete variable domain is SQTIHQWPATLVQPVGSPLSLECTVEGTSNPNLYWYRQAAGRGLQLLFYSVGIGQISSEVPQNLSASRPQDRQFILSSKKLLLSDSGFYLCAWSTGTGNQPQHFGDGTRLSIL.

The chain couples TRBV12-5 to TRBJ2-5, with TRBD1 matching over 7 bases. The CDR3 totals 16 residues. Germline loops: CDR1 LGHNT, CDR2 FRNRAP. The J segment lost 4 bases and the V segment lost 1 base, leaving 9 bases of the junction unmatched. Written as DNA, the CDR3 is TGTGCTAGTGGTTTGGCCATGGACAGGCGGCGAGAGACCCAGTACTTC. As protein: CASGLAMDRRRETQYF.

The rearrangement uses TRBV9 and TRBJ1-1, with D perhaps matching TRBD1 (6 bases). Germline lookup yields CDR1 SGDLS and CDR2 YYNGEE. Between the trimmed V and J ends, which lost 4 bases and 8 bases, there was a span of 15 bases. The CDR3 contains 13 residues. CDR3 loop: CASSRRQEQEAFF. The CDR3 coding sequence is TGTGCCAGCAGCCGACGACAGGAGCAAGAAGCTTTCTTT. Full variable domain (remainder filled in from reference TRBV9 and TRBJ1-1): DSGVTQTPKHLITATGQRVTLRCSPRSGDLSVYWYQQSLDQGLQFLIQYYNGEERAKGNILERFSAQQFPDLHSELNLSSLELGDSALYFCASSRRQEQEAFFGQGTRLTVV.

This chain links TRBV20-1 with TRBJ2-7; D possibly corresponds to TRBD2 (5 bases). The CDR3 sequence is 12 residues long. Germline loops: CDR1 DFQATT, CDR2 SNEGSKA (reference sequence). Trimming stripped 0 bases from V and 5 bases from J, with 8 bases between. The CDR3, as DNA: TGCAGTGCTAGAGATTCGGGGAACGAGCAGTACTTC. Translating gives CSARDSGNEQYF.